The entry below describes one T cell receptor beta chain. The sample comes from a study of control samples from healthy donors and cancer patients. Some clones are missing from TCRdb's copy, which holds only in-frame ones; the method was immunoSEQ multiplex PCR. The data contain more than 95,000 clones, over 90% of them seen just once; the ten biggest clones take up about 2.5%. With V trimmed by 0 bases and J by 9 bases, 5 bases remained unmatched. Germline V gene lookup returns CDR1 SGHDT and CDR2 YYEEEE. CDR3 length: 13 residues. The sample comprised blood. The chain has TRBV5-6 and TRBJ2-7, with 8 positions matching TRBD1. The receptor's source is a man aged 25-40 years in good health. Written as DNA, the CDR3 is TGTGCCAGCAGCTTGGCAGACAGGGGAGGGCAGTACGTC. It translates to CASSLADRGGQYV.